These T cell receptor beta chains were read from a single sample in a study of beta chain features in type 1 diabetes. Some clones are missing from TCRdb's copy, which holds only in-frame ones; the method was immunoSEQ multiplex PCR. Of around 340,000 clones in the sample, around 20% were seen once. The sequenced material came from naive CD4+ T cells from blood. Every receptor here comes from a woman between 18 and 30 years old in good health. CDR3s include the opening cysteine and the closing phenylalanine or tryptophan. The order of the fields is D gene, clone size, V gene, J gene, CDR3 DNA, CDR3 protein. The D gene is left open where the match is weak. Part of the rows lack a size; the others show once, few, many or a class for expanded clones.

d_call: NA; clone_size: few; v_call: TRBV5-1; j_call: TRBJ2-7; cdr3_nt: TGCGCCAGCAGCCTGGTACAGGGTCTTTACGAGCAGTACTTC; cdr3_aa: CASSLVQGLYEQYF
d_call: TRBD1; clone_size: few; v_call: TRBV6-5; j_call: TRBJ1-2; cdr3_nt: TGTGCCAGCAGGGGGACAGGGGGGTCGTACGGCTACACCTTC; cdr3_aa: CASRGTGGSYGYTF
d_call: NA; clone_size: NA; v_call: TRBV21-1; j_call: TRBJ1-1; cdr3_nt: TGTGCCAGCAGCGTACAGGGTCCCAGGAACACTGAAGCTTTCTTT; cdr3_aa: CASSVQGPRNTEAFF
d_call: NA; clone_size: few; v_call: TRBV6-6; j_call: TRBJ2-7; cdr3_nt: TGTGCGTTGGCGGCAGGGCATTCCTACGAGCAGTACTTC; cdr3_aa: CALAAGHSYEQYF
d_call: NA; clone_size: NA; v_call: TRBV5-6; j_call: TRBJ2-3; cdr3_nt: TGTGCCAGCAGCTTGGGAGGGACGCAGTATTTT; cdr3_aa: CASSLGGTQYF
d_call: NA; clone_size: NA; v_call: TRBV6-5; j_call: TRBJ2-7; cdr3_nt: TGTGCCAGCAGTTACTCAACAGGGACCTACGAGCAGTACTTC; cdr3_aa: CASSYSTGTYEQYF
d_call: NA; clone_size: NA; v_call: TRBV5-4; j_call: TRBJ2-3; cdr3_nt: TGTGCCAGCAGCCCCCTAGGGGTTAGCACAGATACGCAGTATTTT; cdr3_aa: CASSPLGVSTDTQYF
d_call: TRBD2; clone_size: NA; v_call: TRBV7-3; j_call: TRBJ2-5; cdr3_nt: TGTGCCAGCAGCTTAACTAGCGGGGGCCGAAGTAACCAAGAGACCCAGTACTTC; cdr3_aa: CASSLTSGGRSNQETQYF
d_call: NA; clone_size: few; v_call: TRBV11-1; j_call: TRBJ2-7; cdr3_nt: TGTGCCAGCAGCTTGGCTTGGGCTTACGAGCAGTACTTC; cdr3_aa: CASSLAWAYEQYF
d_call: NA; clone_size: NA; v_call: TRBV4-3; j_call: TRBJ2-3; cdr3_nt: TGCGCCAGCAGCCAGGGGAGGTTCACAGATACGCAGTATTTT; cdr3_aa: CASSQGRFTDTQYF
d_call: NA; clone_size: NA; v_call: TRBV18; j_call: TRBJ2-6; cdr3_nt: TGTGCCAGCTCACCGGGACTGGGACGGTCCGGGGCCAACGTCCTGACTTTC; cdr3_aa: CASSPGLGRSGANVLTF
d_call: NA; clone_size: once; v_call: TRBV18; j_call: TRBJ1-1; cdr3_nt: TGTGCCAGCTCACTTGCCGCGACAGCCCTTACTGAAGCTTTCTTT; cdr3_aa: CASSLAATALTEAFF
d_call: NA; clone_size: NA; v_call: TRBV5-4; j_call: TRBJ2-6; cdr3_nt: TGTGCCAGCAGCTCCACAGGTCTTGGAGGGGCCAACGTCCTGACTTTC; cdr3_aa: CASSSTGLGGANVLTF
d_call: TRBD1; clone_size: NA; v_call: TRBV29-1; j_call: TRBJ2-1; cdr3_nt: TGCAGCGTTGCCAGGACAGGGCTGCGGGAGCAGTTCTTC; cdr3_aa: CSVARTGLREQFF
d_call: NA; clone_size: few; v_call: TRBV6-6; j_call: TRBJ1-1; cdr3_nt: TGTGCCAGCAGCCGACCGGGGACTGAAGCTTTCTTT; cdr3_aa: CASSRPGTEAFF
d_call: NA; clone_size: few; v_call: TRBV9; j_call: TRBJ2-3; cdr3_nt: TGTGCCAGCAGCGCCGCCGTCCTGGAGGGGCAGTATTTT; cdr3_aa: CASSAAVLEGQYF